A single sample is the source of the 5 T cell receptor beta chains below, sequenced in a study of T cells after yellow fever vaccination. A single record per CDR3 protein comes from TCRdb applying MiXCR to the 5' RACE reads. The sample holds approximately 160,000 distinct CDR3 sequences, approximately 6.2% seen once. Sequencing used CD4+ T cells sorted from PBMCs, obtained on the day of the first yellow fever vaccination. Every receptor here comes from a man in his late teens or twenties who received the YFV17D yellow fever vaccine.

In its sample, this clonotype was seen a few times. This sequence joins TRBV4-2 and TRBJ2-7; no clear D. The CDR3 totals 15 residues. CDR1 and CDR2 from the germline V gene are LGHNA and YNFKEQ. The V end lost 4 bases, the J end lost 0 bases, and 13 bases lay between the germline ends. The CDR3 is CASSPSDGSSYEQYF. CDR3 DNA sequence: TGTGCCAGCAGCCCGTCAGACGGAAGCTCCTACGAGCAGTACTTC.

V and J are TRBV5-1 and TRBJ1-1; D is unresolved. This CDR3 spans 14 amino acids. The V end was cut by 4 bases, the J end by 2 bases, with 12 bases between. Germline lookup yields CDR1 SGHRS and CDR2 YFSETQ. This CDR3 reads CASSPQTSNTEAFF. CDR3 nucleotide sequence: TGCGCCAGCAGCCCTCAAACGAGCAACACTGAAGCTTTCTTT.

This clonotype showed up many times. This chain connects TRBV3-1 to TRBJ2-7; D is ambiguous. The germline CDR1 and CDR2 sequences are LGHDT and YNNKEL (reference sequence). CDR3 size: 12 residues. Trimming pared 3 bases from V and 2 bases from J, leaving 5 bases between. As DNA, the CDR3 is TGTGCCAGCAGCCAGACGACCTACGAGCAGTACTTC. Encoded protein: CASSQTTYEQYF.

This clonotype was recorded at least ten times. V and J are TRBV9 and TRBJ2-3; a weak D match, TRBD2 (6 bases). In germline, CDR1 is SGDLS, CDR2 YYNGEE. Trimming took 5 bases from V and 0 from J, leaving 10 bases between them. The CDR3 is 14 residues long. The CDR3 region has the DNA TGTGCCAGCAGTCCGGGGGATAGCACAGATACGCAGTATTTT. Translating gives CASSPGDSTDTQYF.

The V gene is TRBV5-1, the J gene TRBJ2-3; possibly TRBD2 for D (6 bases). Germline V lookup: CDR1 SGHRS, CDR2 YFSETQ. This CDR3 is built from 13 residues. The CDR3 is CASGRSSTDTQYF. CDR3 DNA sequence: TGCGCGTCGGGGAGGTCGAGCACAGATACGCAGTATTTT. The whole variable domain, remainder taken from reference TRBV5-1 and TRBJ2-3, is KAGVTQTPRYLIKTRGQQVTLSCSPISGHRSVSWYQQTPGQGLQFLFEYFSETQRNKGNFPGRFSGRQFSNSRSEMNVSTLELGDSALYLCASGRSSTDTQYFGPGTRLTVL.